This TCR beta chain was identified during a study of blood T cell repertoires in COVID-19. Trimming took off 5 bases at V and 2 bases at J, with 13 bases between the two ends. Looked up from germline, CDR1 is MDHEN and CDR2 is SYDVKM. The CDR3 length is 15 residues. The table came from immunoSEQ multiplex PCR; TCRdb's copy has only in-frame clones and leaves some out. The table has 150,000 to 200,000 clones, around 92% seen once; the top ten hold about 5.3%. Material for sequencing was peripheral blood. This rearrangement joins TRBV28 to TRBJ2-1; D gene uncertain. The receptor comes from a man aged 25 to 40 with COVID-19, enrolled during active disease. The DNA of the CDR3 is TGTGCCAGCAGTGTTACGAGAAAGCCCTACAATGAGCAGTTCTTC. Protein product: CASSVTRKPYNEQFF.